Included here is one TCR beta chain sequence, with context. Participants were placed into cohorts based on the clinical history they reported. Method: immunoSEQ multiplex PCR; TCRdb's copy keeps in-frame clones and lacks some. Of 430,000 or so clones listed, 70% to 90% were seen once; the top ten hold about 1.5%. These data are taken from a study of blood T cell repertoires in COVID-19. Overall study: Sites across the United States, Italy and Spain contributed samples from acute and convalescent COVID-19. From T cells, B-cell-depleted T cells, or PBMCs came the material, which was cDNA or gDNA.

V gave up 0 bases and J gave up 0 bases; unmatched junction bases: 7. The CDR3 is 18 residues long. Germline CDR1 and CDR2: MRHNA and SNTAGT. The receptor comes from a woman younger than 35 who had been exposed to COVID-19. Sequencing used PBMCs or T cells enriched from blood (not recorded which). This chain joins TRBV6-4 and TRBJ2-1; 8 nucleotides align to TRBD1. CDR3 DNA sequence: TGTGCCAGCAGTGACTCACCGGGACAGGTTAGCTCCTACAATGAGCAGTTCTTC. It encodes CASSDSPGQVSSYNEQFF.